The source of this T cell receptor (beta chain) is a study of blood T cell repertoires in COVID-19 (dated by TCRdb to the early 2020s). Regarding the study in general: Collaborator samples came from the United States, Italy and Spain and covered acute and convalescent phases of COVID-19. The material from the prospective study consisted of cDNA or gDNA derived from T cells, B-cell-depleted T cells, or PBMCs. Subjects who had been exposed to COVID-19, were actively infected with it, or had recovered from it provided the deeply sampled blood TCRbeta repertoires that made up the dataset. The repertoires were made available in a free public database intended to serve as a resource for research on the immune response to SARS-CoV-2. The samples were drawn from the first 160 participants of the ongoing ImmuneRACE study and from under 1,500 subjects provided by 6 global collaborators. A de-identified subject ID, COVID-19 status, age in years and sex were almost always included in the sample metadata. HLA class I and class II types, where available, came from metadata supplied by the sample provider rather than from assay-based typing. The investigation overall reported the following: The amount of clinical and demographic metadata varied by source and participant and was provided uncurated.

The collaborating institutions used their own protocols to collect whole blood in K2EDTA tubes. For TCRbeta analysis, collaborator samples were shipped as frozen whole blood, as isolated PBMCs, or as DNA extracted from either sample type. TCRbeta CDR3 regions were amplified from genomic DNA by means of the immunoSEQ Assay, a bias-controlled multiplex PCR. The paper's data handling went like this. Within the assay, amplification of reference gene primers was used to estimate how many nucleated cells each sample contained. To quantify the absolute abundance of each unique TCRbeta CDR3 rearrangement, sequence reads were collapsed and filtered. For each sample, productive Simpson clonality was calculated as the square root of Simpson's diversity index across productive rearrangements. The clones in this table, taken by TCRdb from immuneACCESS, are in-frame only. Not every clone is retained; where verified, under half of the shortfall comes from an unresolved V gene, and the cause of the rest is unknown. Clonal size and the V and J genes are those of that table, whereas D and trimming came from the DNA. The sample records tens of thousands of clones, about 89% of which are singletons. The biggest ten clones account for approximately 15% of the sample.

In the case of this clone: The antigen this receptor binds is unknown. Per-base quality was not reported, and no clone a single base away is much larger than it.

Sequenced sample: peripheral blood. The TCR sequence derives from a man in his 70s with active or convalescent COVID-19.

The CDR3 protein: CATRQGDRNNSPLHF. DNA sequence: TGTGCCACCAGACAGGGTGATAGGAATAATTCACCCCTCCACTTT. Recombination linked TRBV19 to TRBJ1-6, with 7 bases aligning to TRBD1. The CDR3 runs 15 amino acids, cysteine and phenylalanine included. The sequence is cut down to CDR3 DNA, 45 bases in frame from base 1. According to the germline V gene (reference sequence), CDR1 reads LNHDA and CDR2 reads SQIVND. V is trimmed back by 10 bases and J by 5 bases, and the junction contains 11 bases that no gene match accounts for.